This TCR beta chain was documented in a study of blood T cell repertoires in COVID-19. The CDR3 sequence is 13 residues long. V shed 2 bases and J shed 4 bases, with 8 bases lying between them. Germline-derived CDR1 and CDR2 are KGHSY and FQNENV. Profiled with immunoSEQ multiplex PCR; TCRdb holds only in-frame clones, not every one. In the table there are about 94,000 clones, 80% of which are singletons. V and J are TRBV16 and TRBJ1-2; D may be TRBD1 (6 bases). The clonotype comes from a woman aged 80 or older with acute or convalescent COVID-19. Specimen: peripheral blood. The CDR3 region is CASSQGRGYGYTF. CDR3 nucleotides: TGTGCCAGCAGCCAAGGCAGGGGCTATGGCTACACCTTC.